This passage covers 6 T cell receptor beta chains from one sample sequenced in a study of neoadjuvant anti-PD-1 for oral cavity cancer. Using immunoSEQ multiplex PCR, the repertoire was profiled, and TCRdb retains in-frame clones only, with some absent. The sample contains 20,000 to 25,000 clones, around 45% of which appear only once. This sample's time point: after neoadjuvant nivolumab, at surgical resection. Sequences were derived from tumor tissue, sampled after nivolumab (anti-PD-1) treatment. These receptors were collected from a person aged 40 to 85 with oral cavity squamous cell carcinoma.

The V and J genes are TRBV11-2 and TRBJ1-2, with D perhaps TRBD1 (6 bases). Trimming cost V 2 bases and J 4 bases, with 11 bases left between them. Germline values: CDR1 SGHAT, CDR2 FQNNGV. The CDR3 is 14 residues long. The CDR3 is CASSLKGGSYGYTF. The CDR3 DNA is TGTGCCAGCAGCTTAAAGGGGGGGAGCTATGGCTACACCTTC.

This clone appeared many times. The CDR3 region is CASSDRGSSLNTEAFF. CDR3 nucleotides: TGTGCCAGCAGTGACAGGGGAAGCTCCCTGAACACTGAAGCTTTCTTT. V and J are TRBV2 and TRBJ1-1; D may be TRBD1 (6 bases). This CDR3 region has 16 residues. Germline V CDR1 and CDR2: SNHLY, FYNNEI. The V end was cut by 3 bases, the J end by 0 bases, with 14 bases between.

The rearrangement links TRBV5-1 to TRBJ1-1; D ambiguous. V lost 0 bases, J lost 3 bases, and 12 bases lay in between. Germline CDR1 reads SGHRS; CDR2 reads YFSETQ. This CDR3 contains 15 residues. CDR3 DNA sequence: TGCGCCAGCAGCTTGGGTCTAATGGTGGACACTGAAGCTTTCTTT. This sequence encodes CASSLGLMVDTEAFF.

J is TRBJ1-1 and V is TRBV10-3; 8 bases are shared with TRBD1. Looked up from germline, CDR1 is ENHRY and CDR2 is SYGVKD. There are 14 residues in the CDR3. V dropped 4 bases and J dropped 5; count of bases not matched to a gene: 6. CDR3 in DNA: TGTGCCATCAGTGGGGCAGGGGGCAGGACTGAAGCTTTCTTT. This codes for CAISGAGGRTEAFF.

V gene TRBV5-1 combines with J gene TRBJ2-2; maybe TRBD2 (7 bases). V lost 4 bases to trimming and J lost 1 base, with 14 bases between them. There are 16 residues in the CDR3. Germline assignment: CDR1 SGHRS and CDR2 YFSETQ. Written as DNA, the CDR3 is TGCGCCAGCAGCACGGCGGGGGCCCGGAACACCGGGGAGCTGTTTTTT. Its translation: CASSTAGARNTGELFF.

The V gene is TRBV20-1, the J gene TRBJ2-7; D unclear. The CDR3 totals 11 residues. Looked up from germline, CDR1 is DFQATT and CDR2 is SNEGSKA (reference sequence). The V and J ends lost 6 bases and 6 bases respectively, with 12 bases between them. The CDR3 spells CSARTMGEQYF. In nucleotides, the CDR3 is TGCAGTGCCAGAACAATGGGCGAGCAGTACTTC.